This is a list of T cell receptor beta chains from one sample in a study of glioma-infiltrating T cells after dendritic cell vaccination. Generated by immunoSEQ multiplex PCR, the TCRdb table keeps only in-frame clones and is missing some. Of approximately 90,000 clones listed, roughly 77% are singletons. The sample in question was blood, obtained after dendritic cell vaccination. Receptor source: a human donor with glioblastoma. Both conserved end residues are part of each CDR3. Each record gives: clone size, D gene, V gene, J gene, CDR3 DNA, CDR3 protein. D genes are given only for firm matches. Not every row has a clone size; where given, it reads once, few, many or a size class.

abundance: few; d_gene: TRBD1; v_gene: TRBV18; j_gene: TRBJ1-5; CDR3nt: TGTGCCAGCTCACCCGGGACAGAAAATCAGCCCCAGCATTTT; CDR3aa: CASSPGTENQPQHF
abundance: once; d_gene: NA; v_gene: TRBV30; j_gene: TRBJ1-2; CDR3nt: TGTGCCTGGAGCGCCGGGGAGGGGCGCTATGGCTACACCTTC; CDR3aa: CAWSAGEGRYGYTF
abundance: NA; d_gene: TRBD1; v_gene: TRBV5-1; j_gene: TRBJ1-3; CDR3nt: TGCGCCAGCAGCCATAGACAGGGGGCGGACACCATATATTTT; CDR3aa: CASSHRQGADTIYF
abundance: once; d_gene: TRBD2; v_gene: TRBV10-3; j_gene: TRBJ2-3; CDR3nt: TGTGCCATCAGGACACACCCGGGACTACAGGAGGATACGCAGTATTTT; CDR3aa: CAIRTHPGLQEDTQYF
abundance: NA; d_gene: TRBD1; v_gene: TRBV30; j_gene: TRBJ1-3; CDR3nt: TGTGCCTCCAATCCGGACAGGGGCCCCGGGTCTGGAAACACCATATATTTT; CDR3aa: CASNPDRGPGSGNTIYF
abundance: NA; d_gene: TRBD2; v_gene: TRBV6-5; j_gene: TRBJ2-1; CDR3nt: TGTGCCAGCAGTTTAGCGGGAGGGGGCTACAATGAGCAGTTCTTC; CDR3aa: CASSLAGGGYNEQFF
abundance: NA; d_gene: NA; v_gene: TRBV5-1; j_gene: TRBJ2-3; CDR3nt: TGCGCCAGCAGTGGGCTAGCCGCAGATACGCAGTATTTT; CDR3aa: CASSGLAADTQYF
abundance: NA; d_gene: NA; v_gene: TRBV6-1; j_gene: TRBJ2-7; CDR3nt: TGTGCCAGCAGTGGGACATGGACCTCCAACGAGCAGTACTTC; CDR3aa: CASSGTWTSNEQYF
abundance: NA; d_gene: NA; v_gene: TRBV6-1; j_gene: TRBJ1-2; CDR3nt: TGTGCTTCGACGGGGGGAGCTAACTATGGCTACACCTTC; CDR3aa: CASTGGANYGYTF
abundance: NA; d_gene: NA; v_gene: TRBV19; j_gene: TRBJ1-5; CDR3nt: TGTGCCAGTAGGGGCAGCAATCAGCCCCAGCATTTT; CDR3aa: CASRGSNQPQHF
abundance: once; d_gene: TRBD1; v_gene: TRBV5-1; j_gene: TRBJ2-3; CDR3nt: TGCGCCAGCAGCTACCCCATACTACAGGGGGCCGCAGATACGCAGTATTTT; CDR3aa: CASSYPILQGAADTQYF
abundance: few; d_gene: NA; v_gene: TRBV6-5; j_gene: TRBJ1-2; CDR3nt: TGTGCCACCAAACCCCCGGGTTTAGGAAACTATGGCTACACCTTC; CDR3aa: CATKPPGLGNYGYTF
abundance: NA; d_gene: NA; v_gene: TRBV7-2; j_gene: TRBJ2-7; CDR3nt: TGTGCCAGCAGCTTTGACCCAGACTCCGAGCAGTACTTC; CDR3aa: CASSFDPDSEQYF
abundance: NA; d_gene: NA; v_gene: TRBV11-2; j_gene: TRBJ1-1; CDR3nt: TGTGCCAGCAGCTTAGAGGGCCAGAGGAACACTGAAGCTTTCTTT; CDR3aa: CASSLEGQRNTEAFF
abundance: NA; d_gene: TRBD1; v_gene: TRBV6-5; j_gene: TRBJ2-1; CDR3nt: TGTGCCAGCAGTTACGGGACAGGAACCTACAATGAGCAGTTCTTC; CDR3aa: CASSYGTGTYNEQFF
abundance: NA; d_gene: TRBD1; v_gene: TRBV19; j_gene: TRBJ1-5; CDR3nt: TGTGCCAGTAGTTCGGGACAGGGACCGGGTCCCCAGCATTTT; CDR3aa: CASSSGQGPGPQHF
abundance: NA; d_gene: TRBD1; v_gene: TRBV6-1; j_gene: TRBJ1-1; CDR3nt: TGTGCCAGCAGTTTGGGACAGGGTGGGGACACTGAAGCTTTCTTT; CDR3aa: CASSLGQGGDTEAFF
abundance: NA; d_gene: TRBD2; v_gene: TRBV5-1; j_gene: TRBJ2-1; CDR3nt: TGCGCCAGCAGCTCTGGGGGACTAGCGGGAGTGAGAGGTGAGCAGTTCTTC; CDR3aa: CASSSGGLAGVRGEQFF
abundance: NA; d_gene: TRBD2; v_gene: TRBV7-7; j_gene: TRBJ2-5; CDR3nt: TGTGCCAGCAGCTTAGTGTGGCGCGGGGGGACGGAGACCCAGTACTTC; CDR3aa: CASSLVWRGGTETQYF
abundance: NA; d_gene: NA; v_gene: TRBV10-2; j_gene: TRBJ2-4; CDR3nt: TGCGCCAGCAGGTACCTAGAAAACATTCAGTACTTC; CDR3aa: CASRYLENIQYF
abundance: NA; d_gene: NA; v_gene: TRBV28; j_gene: TRBJ1-5; CDR3nt: TGTGCCAGCAGACGCCCTCAGGGCAATCAGCCCCAGCATTTT; CDR3aa: CASRRPQGNQPQHF
abundance: NA; d_gene: TRBD1; v_gene: TRBV5-6; j_gene: TRBJ1-6; CDR3nt: TGTGCCAGCAGCAGGACAGGGGCCGGAACATCACCCCTCCACTTT; CDR3aa: CASSRTGAGTSPLHF
abundance: few; d_gene: NA; v_gene: TRBV5-6; j_gene: TRBJ2-1; CDR3nt: TGTGCCAGCAGCTCGTTGGCAGGGACTAATGAGCAGTTCTTC; CDR3aa: CASSSLAGTNEQFF
abundance: NA; d_gene: TRBD2; v_gene: TRBV12-5; j_gene: TRBJ2-5; CDR3nt: TGTGCTAGTGGTTTGACTCGTCCTTTAGCGGGAGATCAGAAGACCCAGTACTTC; CDR3aa: CASGLTRPLAGDQKTQYF
abundance: NA; d_gene: NA; v_gene: TRBV7-2; j_gene: TRBJ2-1; CDR3nt: TGTGCCAGCAGCTTAGGATATAGCTCCTACAATGAGCAGTTCTTC; CDR3aa: CASSLGYSSYNEQFF
abundance: NA; d_gene: NA; v_gene: TRBV11-2; j_gene: TRBJ2-2; CDR3nt: TGTGCCAGCAGCTTGTCACACCTGAACACCGGGGAGCTGTTTTTT; CDR3aa: CASSLSHLNTGELFF
abundance: NA; d_gene: TRBD1; v_gene: TRBV15; j_gene: TRBJ1-4; CDR3nt: TGTGCCACCAGCAGAGAACTGGGACAGGGTAATGAAAAACTGTTTTTT; CDR3aa: CATSRELGQGNEKLFF
abundance: once; d_gene: TRBD1; v_gene: TRBV7-9; j_gene: TRBJ2-3; CDR3nt: TGTGCCAGCAGCATCCCCGGGACAGGGGCGCAGTATTTT; CDR3aa: CASSIPGTGAQYF
abundance: NA; d_gene: TRBD1; v_gene: TRBV6-5; j_gene: TRBJ1-5; CDR3nt: TGTGCCAGCAACCCGCGTCAGGGGGCTGGTCAGCCCCAGCATTTT; CDR3aa: CASNPRQGAGQPQHF
abundance: few; d_gene: TRBD1; v_gene: TRBV7-2; j_gene: TRBJ2-5; CDR3nt: TGTGCCAGCAGCCCACAGACAGGGAGCGAGACCCAGTACTTC; CDR3aa: CASSPQTGSETQYF
abundance: NA; d_gene: NA; v_gene: TRBV2; j_gene: TRBJ2-7; CDR3nt: TGTGCCAGCATTTTGAGGGACGAGCAGTACTTC; CDR3aa: CASILRDEQYF
abundance: NA; d_gene: TRBD2; v_gene: TRBV5-6; j_gene: TRBJ2-3; CDR3nt: TGTGCCAGCAGCTTGGCTAGCGGGAGGGATACGCAGTATTTT; CDR3aa: CASSLASGRDTQYF
abundance: NA; d_gene: TRBD2; v_gene: TRBV5-4; j_gene: TRBJ2-2; CDR3nt: TGTGCCAGCAGCTTGGCCGGACTAGCGGACACCGGGGAGCTGTTTTTT; CDR3aa: CASSLAGLADTGELFF
abundance: NA; d_gene: NA; v_gene: TRBV7-2; j_gene: TRBJ1-2; CDR3nt: TGTGCCAGCAGCTTAAGGCAGGGTAGCTACACCTTC; CDR3aa: CASSLRQGSYTF
abundance: few; d_gene: NA; v_gene: TRBV18; j_gene: TRBJ1-2; CDR3nt: TGTGCCAGCTCACCAAGGGCAGGGGACTATGGCTACACCTTC; CDR3aa: CASSPRAGDYGYTF
abundance: NA; d_gene: TRBD2; v_gene: TRBV7-9; j_gene: TRBJ2-1; CDR3nt: TGTGCCAGCAGCTTAGAAGTGGCGGGGCTAGCGGGAGTAGATGAGCAGTTCTTC; CDR3aa: CASSLEVAGLAGVDEQFF
abundance: NA; d_gene: NA; v_gene: TRBV4-2; j_gene: TRBJ2-3; CDR3nt: TGTGCCAGCAGCCCGATAGGACGGGAGAAGGGCACAGATACGCAGTATTTT; CDR3aa: CASSPIGREKGTDTQYF
abundance: NA; d_gene: NA; v_gene: TRBV7-9; j_gene: TRBJ1-2; CDR3nt: TGTGCCAGCAGCTTAGCGTTCGGCTATGGCTACACCTTC; CDR3aa: CASSLAFGYGYTF
abundance: NA; d_gene: TRBD2; v_gene: TRBV4-1; j_gene: TRBJ2-1; CDR3nt: TGCGCCAGCAGCCAAGTCCTTCGCCGTAGCGGGAGGGACGGGTACAATGAGCAGTTCTTC; CDR3aa: CASSQVLRRSGRDGYNEQFF
abundance: NA; d_gene: TRBD1; v_gene: TRBV5-4; j_gene: TRBJ1-1; CDR3nt: TGTGCCAGCAGCCGGGGGACAGAACACACTGAAGCTTTCTTT; CDR3aa: CASSRGTEHTEAFF
abundance: NA; d_gene: NA; v_gene: TRBV5-6; j_gene: TRBJ2-3; CDR3nt: TGTGCCAGCAGCAGGGGGTCGGCAGATACGCAGTATTTT; CDR3aa: CASSRGSADTQYF
abundance: NA; d_gene: TRBD1; v_gene: TRBV2; j_gene: TRBJ2-2; CDR3nt: TGTGCCAGCAGCCTACAGGGGCCCGCGAACACCGGGGAGCTGTTTTTT; CDR3aa: CASSLQGPANTGELFF
abundance: once; d_gene: TRBD2; v_gene: TRBV19; j_gene: TRBJ2-1; CDR3nt: TGTGCCACCATTGGACTAGCGGGAGTGGAGCAGTTCTTC; CDR3aa: CATIGLAGVEQFF
abundance: NA; d_gene: TRBD1; v_gene: TRBV18; j_gene: TRBJ1-2; CDR3nt: TGTGCCAGCTCAGCAGCCGGGACAGGGGAAGGCTACACCTTC; CDR3aa: CASSAAGTGEGYTF
abundance: NA; d_gene: TRBD1; v_gene: TRBV7-9; j_gene: TRBJ1-2; CDR3nt: TGTGCCAGCAGCTTGGGACAGGGAAACTATGGCTACACCTTC; CDR3aa: CASSLGQGNYGYTF
abundance: NA; d_gene: NA; v_gene: TRBV5-1; j_gene: TRBJ1-6; CDR3nt: TGCGCCAGCAGCTTGGGGCAGGCCGGGGGGTCTAATTCACCCCTCCACTTT; CDR3aa: CASSLGQAGGSNSPLHF
abundance: few; d_gene: NA; v_gene: TRBV9; j_gene: TRBJ2-7; CDR3nt: TGTGCCAGTGGGACGGGCGCAGGGGACGAGCAGTACTTC; CDR3aa: CASGTGAGDEQYF
abundance: NA; d_gene: NA; v_gene: TRBV4-1; j_gene: TRBJ2-5; CDR3nt: TGCGCCAGCAGCCAAGATGGGAGGGGGGCCAGAGAGACCCAGTACTTC; CDR3aa: CASSQDGRGARETQYF
abundance: NA; d_gene: TRBD1; v_gene: TRBV6-6; j_gene: TRBJ1-5; CDR3nt: TGTGCCAGCAGTACGCCGGGACAGCTAAATCAGCCCCAGCATTTT; CDR3aa: CASSTPGQLNQPQHF